The 2 T cell receptor beta chains given below trace back to one sample, sequenced in a study of T-cell reconstitution after alpha-beta-depleted transplantation in children. Preparing the TCRbeta library involved the use of unique molecular identifiers. MiXCR, run by TCRdb on the PCR reads, gives a single entry per CDR3 protein. This repertoire shows some 390,000 distinct CDR3 sequences, around 21% found once; its top ten account for 3% to 4%. Sequenced material: PBMCs from the stem cell graft donor, taken from the stem cell graft. These receptors were taken from a human donor who donated a stem cell graft to a child with acute myeloid leukemia.

The V and J genes are TRBV12-3 or TRBV12-4 and TRBJ2-2; D not resolved. Trimming removed 3 bases from V and 0 bases from J, with 11 bases in between. CDR3 length: 16 residues. CDR3 DNA: TGTGCCAGCAGTTTGGTCGCCCGTCCGAACACCGGGGAGCTGTTTTTT. Protein sequence: CASSLVARPNTGELFF.

This clonotype was counted between two and nine times. The rearrangement joins TRBV9 to TRBJ2-1, with D possibly TRBD1 on 5 matching bases. This CDR3 has 15 residues. Germline V gene lookup returns CDR1 SGDLS and CDR2 YYNGEE. With 4 bases removed from V and 7 bases from J, the gap between germline ends came to 18 bases. The CDR3 is CASSPQGRVLNEQFF. The CDR3 DNA follows: TGTGCCAGCAGCCCCCAGGGAAGGGTCCTGAATGAGCAGTTCTTC.